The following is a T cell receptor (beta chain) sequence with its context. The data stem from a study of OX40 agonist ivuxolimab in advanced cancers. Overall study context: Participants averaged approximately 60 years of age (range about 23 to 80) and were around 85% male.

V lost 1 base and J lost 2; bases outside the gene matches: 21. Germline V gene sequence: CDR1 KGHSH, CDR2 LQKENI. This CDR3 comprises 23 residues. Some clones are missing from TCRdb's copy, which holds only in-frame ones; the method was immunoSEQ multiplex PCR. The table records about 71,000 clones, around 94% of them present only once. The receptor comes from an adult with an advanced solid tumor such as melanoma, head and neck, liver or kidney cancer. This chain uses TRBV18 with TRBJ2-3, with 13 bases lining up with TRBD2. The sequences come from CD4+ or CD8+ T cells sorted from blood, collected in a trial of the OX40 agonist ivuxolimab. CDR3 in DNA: TGTGCCAGCTCACCACTGAGGGGAATACTAGCGGGAGGGCCATCGCGAATCACAGATACGCAGTATTTT. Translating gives CASSPLRGILAGGPSRITDTQYF.